These 24 T cell receptor beta chains share one sample of origin, sequenced in a study of shared clonotypes between healthy human individuals (dated by TCRdb to 2020 to 2021). The library came from the immunoSEQ multiplex PCR assay. The source is immuneACCESS, and TCRdb retained only in-frame sequences with V and J called. Part of the clones is not carried over; for the studies checked, unresolved V genes explain less than half of this, and the remainder is unexplained. Within this sample are 2 million to 2.5 million clones, with over 85% of them counted one time only. The ten top clones hold around 0.4% of the sample. The sequenced material came from naive CD4+ T cells from PBMCs. Read against the paper, the sample's cell subset or site label means: CD45RA+ positively selected. These receptors were taken from a man aged 18 to 35 in good health. Some clones in this sample may be carry-over from other donors' samples.

The chain joins TRBV5-1 to TRBJ2-3; D possibly uses TRBD1 or TRBD2 (6 bases each). V lost 1 base, J lost 3 bases, and 12 bases lay in between. From germline, CDR1 is SGHRS and CDR2 YFSETQ. CDR3 length equals 15 residues. CDR3: CASSLMGGGTDTQYF. The CDR3 coding sequence is TGCGCCAGCAGCTTGATGGGGGGCGGTACAGATACGCAGTATTTT.

The V gene is TRBV4-3, the J gene TRBJ2-2; 7 bases fit TRBD2. J lost 4 bases, V lost 0 bases, and 5 bases had no gene match. The CDR3 consists of 16 residues. Germline-derived CDR1 and CDR2 are LGHNA and YSLEER. DNA of the CDR3: TGCGCCAGCAGCCAAGAACGGGGGGTGGGCACCGGGGAGCTGTTTTTT. It encodes CASSQERGVGTGELFF.

This clone is a singleton in its sample. The chain couples TRBV7-2 to TRBJ2-1; 13 positions agree with TRBD2. The length of the CDR3 is 16 residues. Germline V CDR1 and CDR2: SGHTA, FQGNSA. After removal of 5 bases from V and 10 bases from J, the junction contained 11 bases not matched to a gene. CDR3 residues: CASSHGGLAGVYEQFF. Here the CDR3 DNA reads TGTGCCAGCAGCCACGGCGGACTAGCGGGAGTATACGAGCAGTTCTTC.

The gene calls are TRBV5-1 and TRBJ2-3; 8 nucleotides align to TRBD2. Germline values: CDR1 SGHRS, CDR2 YFSETQ. Losses at the gene ends were 6 bases for V and 4 bases for J; bases not matched to a gene: 10. CDR3 length: 15 amino acids. The CDR3 sequence: CASTSRGGWADTQYF. DNA for the CDR3: TGCGCCAGCACAAGCCGGGGGGGCTGGGCAGATACGCAGTATTTT.

This chain joins TRBV6-4 and TRBJ2-3; the D gene is possibly TRBD2 (6 bases). CDR1 and CDR2 from the germline V gene are MRHNA and SNTAGT. The CDR3 has 15 residues. V was cut by 8 bases and J by 2 bases, with 17 bases left in between. The CDR3 DNA reads as TGTGCCAGCGGATGTTCTAGCGAGGACACAGATACGCAGTATTTT. Its protein is CASGCSSEDTDTQYF.

Only a few counts were recorded for this clone. J is TRBJ1-1 and V is TRBV6-1; tentatively, D is TRBD1 (6 bases). CDR3 length: 15 residues. V lost 2 bases and J lost 5, with 15 bases in between. The germline V gene encodes CDR1 MNHNS and CDR2 SASEGT. The CDR3: CASSEIPQGRTEAFF. CDR3 coding DNA: TGTGCCAGCAGTGAAATCCCGCAGGGGCGAACTGAAGCTTTCTTT.

The chain links TRBV6-1 to TRBJ1-1; D is unresolved. V was cut by 4 bases and J by 7 bases, with 13 bases left in between. The CDR3 length is 13 residues. From germline, CDR1 is MNHNS and CDR2 SASEGT. The CDR3 loop reads CASSAPGPLEAFF. In DNA, the CDR3 is TGTGCCAGCAGTGCACCCGGGCCCCTTGAAGCTTTCTTT.

The chain combines TRBV27 with TRBJ1-1; 10 bases line up with TRBD1. Germline CDR1 and CDR2: MNHEY and SMNVEV (reference sequence). V gave up 1 base and J gave up 10 bases; unmatched junction bases: 9. The CDR3 is 15 residues long. CDR3 amino acids: CASSLLAGDRGAAFF. For the CDR3, the DNA is TGTGCCAGCAGTTTATTAGCTGGGGACAGGGGAGCAGCTTTCTTT.

J is TRBJ1-1 and V is TRBV5-4, with a weak D call TRBD1 (5 bases). Looked up from germline, CDR1 is SGHNT and CDR2 is YYREEE (reference sequence). Trimming left V 4 bases short and J 2 bases short, with 15 bases between. The CDR3 sequence is 15 residues long. The CDR3 DNA sequence: TGTGCCAGCAGCCCCCCGGGACGGTACAACACTGAAGCTTTCTTT. Amino acids: CASSPPGRYNTEAFF.

V usage is TRBV27 and J usage is TRBJ1-5; TRBD1 agrees at 12 bases. The CDR3 has 18 amino acids. Germline V gives CDR1 MNHEY, CDR2 SMNVEV (reference sequence). J was trimmed by 4 bases and V by 4 bases; bases with no gene match: 11. The CDR3 loop is CASSSGTGGRTGNQPQHF. As DNA, the CDR3 is TGTGCCAGCAGTTCCGGGACAGGGGGCCGGACCGGTAATCAGCCCCAGCATTTT.

The V and J genes are TRBV9 and TRBJ2-3; TRBD1 aligns across 8 bases. This CDR3 comprises 15 residues. The germline V gene has CDR1 SGDLS and CDR2 YYNGEE. Trimming took 1 base from V and 5 from J; bases not matched to a gene: 6. CDR3 loop: CASSVTGTGQDTQYF. In DNA form, the CDR3 reads TGTGCCAGCAGCGTAACCGGGACAGGTCAAGATACGCAGTATTTT.

The chain links TRBV28 to TRBJ1-2; perhaps TRBD1 as D (5 bases). The V and J ends lost 7 bases and 4 bases respectively, with 10 bases between them. The germline V gene encodes CDR1 MDHEN and CDR2 SYDVKM. The CDR3 is 12 amino acids. The CDR3 loop is CASTYQGYGYTF. CDR3 nucleotide sequence: TGTGCCAGCACCTATCAGGGCTATGGCTACACCTTC.

The rearrangement joins TRBV29-1 to TRBJ1-1; maybe TRBD1 (5 bases). Deletions cut 6 bases from V and 6 bases from J, with 11 bases between. Per germline, CDR1 SQVTM and CDR2 ANQGSEA. The CDR3 runs 11 residues. This CDR3 reads CSVSRGPEAFF. The DNA for the CDR3 is TGCAGCGTAAGTAGGGGCCCTGAAGCTTTCTTT.

The chain recombines TRBV4-3 with TRBJ1-3, with D perhaps TRBD1 (6 bases). This CDR3 has 16 residues. CDR1 LGHNA and CDR2 YSLEER come from the germline V gene. Deletions cut 1 base from V and 0 bases from J, with 10 bases between. The CDR3 here is CASSQGTTGSGNTIYF. CDR3 nucleotide sequence: TGCGCCAGCAGCCAAGGGACGACAGGCTCTGGAAACACCATATATTTT.

The rearrangement uses TRBV27 and TRBJ2-5; D uncertain. The CDR3 is 14 amino acids. The V gene's germline CDR1 is MNHEY and CDR2 SMNVEV (reference sequence). Deletions cut 3 bases from V and 2 bases from J, with 10 bases between. CDR3 sequence: CASSFYKGQETQYF. CDR3 bases: TGTGCCAGCAGTTTTTACAAGGGTCAAGAGACCCAGTACTTC.

In the case of this clone: A much larger clone is a single base away; this may be a read error. The rearrangement uses TRBV27 and TRBJ2-7; 11 bases align to TRBD2. The germline CDR1 and CDR2 sequences are MNHEY and SMNVEV (reference sequence). With V trimmed by 2 bases and J by 3 bases, 0 bases remained unmatched. The CDR3 runs 14 residues. CDR3 DNA: TGTGCCAGCAGTTTAGGGACTAGCGGCTACGAGCAGTACTTC. This encodes CASSLGTSGYEQYF.

This sequence joins TRBV7-9 and TRBJ2-4; D gene uncertain. Germline V gene lookup returns CDR1 SEHNR and CDR2 FQNEAQ (reference sequence). Between the trimmed V and J ends, which lost 1 base and 3 bases, there was a span of 10 bases. This CDR3 region has 15 residues. This CDR3 is CASSLESLGKNIQYF. CDR3 coding DNA: TGTGCCAGCAGCTTAGAAAGTTTGGGCAAAAACATTCAGTACTTC.

Notes on this clone: Other DNA sequences within the sample encode an identical CDR3. This chain links TRBV9 with TRBJ2-5; D may be TRBD2 (6 bases). Germline V gene lookup returns CDR1 SGDLS and CDR2 YYNGEE. Trimming took 2 bases from V and 4 from J, leaving 9 bases between them. This CDR3 region has 13 residues. DNA of the CDR3: TGTGCCAGCAGCGTGCGGGATTTAGAGACCCAGTACTTC. This encodes CASSVRDLETQYF.

The V call is TRBV19, the J call TRBJ1-2; TRBD1 matches 10 bases. V lost 6 bases, J lost 4 bases, and 5 bases stayed unmatched. The CDR3 totals 14 residues. CDR1 and CDR2 from the germline V gene are LNHDA and SQIVND (reference sequence). CDR3 sequence: CASRPGTGVYGYTF. The CDR3 bases are TGTGCCAGTAGGCCCGGGACAGGGGTCTATGGCTACACCTTC. Full variable domain (remainder filled in from reference TRBV19 and TRBJ1-2): DGGITQSPKYLFRKEGQNVTLSCEQNLNHDAMYWYRQDPGQGLRLIYYSQIVNDFQKGDIAEGYSVSREKKESFPLTVTSAQKNPTAFYLCASRPGTGVYGYTFGSGTRLTVV.

The rearrangement joins TRBV15 to TRBJ2-1; possibly TRBD2 for D (6 bases). Germline CDR1 and CDR2: LNHNV and YYDKDF (reference sequence). This CDR3 has 13 amino acids. V was trimmed by 8 bases and J by 6 bases, leaving 14 bases between them. The CDR3 sequence is CATYRRGSNEQFF. CDR3 in DNA: TGTGCCACCTATCGGCGGGGATCCAATGAGCAGTTCTTC.

This chain connects TRBV4-3 to TRBJ1-1; D remains ambiguous. Germline V lookup: CDR1 LGHNA, CDR2 YSLEER. Trimming removed 0 bases at V and 12 bases at J, with 17 bases between. The CDR3 is 14 residues long. The CDR3 coding sequence is TGCGCCAGCAGCCAAGAGATTCGGCAGGATCGGTCTTTCTTT. This gives the protein CASSQEIRQDRSFF.

This chain uses TRBV28 with TRBJ2-1; possible D gene TRBD2, 6 bases. This CDR3 is 13 amino acids long. CDR1 is MDHEN and CDR2 is SYDVKM in the germline V gene. Trimming took 5 bases from V and 11 from J, leaving 16 bases between them. The CDR3 reads CASSDTSSVKQFF. The CDR3 DNA reads as TGTGCCAGCAGTGACACTAGCTCCGTAAAGCAGTTCTTC. The entire variable domain, with the rest obtained from reference TRBV28 and TRBJ2-1, is as follows: DVKVTQSSRYLVKRTGEKVFLECVQDMDHENMFWYRQDPGLGLRLIYFSYDVKMKEKGDIPEGYSVSREKKERFSLILESASTNQTSMYLCASSDTSSVKQFFGPGTRLTVL.

The CDR3 spells CASSEPGGADYGYTF. The CDR3 DNA reads TGTGCCAGCAGTGAACCTGGAGGGGCTGACTATGGCTACACCTTC. The chain has TRBV6-1 and TRBJ1-2; possible D gene TRBD1, 5 bases. Germline V gene sequence: CDR1 MNHNS, CDR2 SASEGT. The V and J ends lost 2 bases and 3 bases respectively, with 13 bases between them. CDR3 length: 15 residues.

This clone has just one count. In DNA form, the CDR3 reads TGTGCCAGCAGCGTAAAGTCCTACAATGAGCAGTTCTTC. It encodes CASSVKSYNEQFF. The V gene is TRBV9, the J gene TRBJ2-1; D is ambiguous. This CDR3 is 13 amino acids long. Germline V gives CDR1 SGDLS, CDR2 YYNGEE. Trimming stripped 1 base from V and 1 base from J, with 3 bases between.